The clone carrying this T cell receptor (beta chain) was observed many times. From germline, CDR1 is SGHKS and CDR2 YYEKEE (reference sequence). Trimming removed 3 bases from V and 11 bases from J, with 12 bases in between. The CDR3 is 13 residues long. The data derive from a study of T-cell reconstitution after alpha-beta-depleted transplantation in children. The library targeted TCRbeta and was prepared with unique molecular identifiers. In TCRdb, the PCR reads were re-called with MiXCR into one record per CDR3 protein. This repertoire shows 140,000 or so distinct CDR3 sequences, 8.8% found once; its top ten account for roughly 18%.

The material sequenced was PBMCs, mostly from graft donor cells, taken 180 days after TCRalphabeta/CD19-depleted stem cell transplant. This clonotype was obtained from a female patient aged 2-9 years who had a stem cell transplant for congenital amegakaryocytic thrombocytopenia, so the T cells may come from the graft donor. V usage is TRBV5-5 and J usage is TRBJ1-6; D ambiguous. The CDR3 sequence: CASSYGVSAPLHF. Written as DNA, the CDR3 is TGTGCCAGCAGCTACGGGGTTAGCGCACCCCTCCACTTT.